This passage covers 15 T cell receptor beta chains from one sample sequenced in a study of blood T cell repertoires in COVID-19. The table came from immunoSEQ multiplex PCR; TCRdb's copy has only in-frame clones and leaves some out. Of around 77,000 clones in the sample, about 70% were seen once. The sample was peripheral blood. These receptor sequences come from a woman older than 75 with active or convalescent COVID-19.

The V gene is TRBV30, the J gene TRBJ1-2; TRBD1 agrees at 10 bases. V trimming: 4 bases; J trimming: 4 bases; junction bases outside the gene matches: 3. The germline V gene has CDR1 GTSNPN and CDR2 SVGIG (reference sequence). The CDR3 length is 13 residues. The CDR3 DNA sequence: TGTGCCTGGAAGGGACAGGGGAGCTATGGCTACACCTTC. Its translation: CAWKGQGSYGYTF.

This sequence joins TRBV4-3 and TRBJ1-1; D may be TRBD1 (6 bases). There are 15 residues in the CDR3. The V gene's germline CDR1 is LGHNA and CDR2 YSLEER. Between the trimmed V and J ends, which lost 0 bases and 4 bases, there was a span of 12 bases. The CDR3 region has the DNA TGCGCCAGCAGCCAAGATTACAGGGCGATCACTGAAGCTTTCTTT. This codes for CASSQDYRAITEAFF.

The chain is built from TRBV5-1 and TRBJ2-3; no firm D call. Trimming took 0 bases from V and 5 from J, leaving 10 bases between them. The length of the CDR3 is 14 residues. Germline V gene lookup returns CDR1 SGHRS and CDR2 YFSETQ. The CDR3 DNA reads as TGCGCCAGCAGCTTGGTTGTGGCCCAAGATACGCAGTATTTT. This translates into CASSLVVAQDTQYF.

This clone was picked up one time. The genes are TRBV4-3 and TRBJ1-2; a weak D match, TRBD1 (6 bases). Germline V gene data show CDR1 as LGHNA and CDR2 as YSLEER. The CDR3 runs 15 residues. Trimming took off 0 bases at V and 2 bases at J, with 10 bases between the two ends. In DNA form, the CDR3 reads TGCGCCAGCAGCCAAGACCAGGGGCGAAACTATGGCTACACCTTC. Its protein product is CASSQDQGRNYGYTF.

In its sample, this clone was seen a few times. The rearrangement links TRBV4-3 to TRBJ1-1; D not certain. The CDR3 runs to 15 residues. V dropped 0 bases and J dropped 4 bases, with 12 bases sitting between them. Germline assignment: CDR1 LGHNA and CDR2 YSLEER. The chain's CDR3 is CASSQEAIGSTEAFF. The CDR3 DNA follows: TGCGCCAGCAGCCAAGAGGCCATCGGGAGCACTGAAGCTTTCTTT.

This chain connects TRBV4-1 to TRBJ2-7; TRBD1 matches at 8 bases. V gave up 0 bases and J gave up 4 bases; unmatched junction bases: 14. The CDR3 contains 18 residues. The germline V gene has CDR1 MGHRA and CDR2 YSYEKL. As DNA, the CDR3 is TGCGCCAGCAGCCAAGACCCCCTTGGGCAGGGGGCTAATTACGAGCAGTACTTC. As protein: CASSQDPLGQGANYEQYF.

The chain has TRBV2 and TRBJ1-6; D perhaps matches TRBD1 (6 bases). The germline V gene encodes CDR1 SNHLY and CDR2 FYNNEI. The CDR3 has 17 residues. V gave up 5 bases and J gave up 0 bases, with 14 bases separating them. CDR3 loop: CASSLQGISSYNSPLHF. The CDR3 DNA reads as TGTGCCAGCAGTTTACAGGGTATCAGCTCCTATAATTCACCCCTCCACTTT.

The rearrangement links TRBV5-4 to TRBJ2-7; TRBD1 matches 10 bases. Trimming removed 2 bases from V and 2 bases from J; junction bases left unmatched: 4. The germline V gene encodes CDR1 SGHNT and CDR2 YYREEE (reference sequence). The CDR3 spans 15 residues. CDR3 loop: CASSFGTGAPYEQYF. The CDR3 nucleotides read TGTGCCAGCAGCTTCGGGACAGGGGCCCCCTACGAGCAGTACTTC.

The V and J genes are TRBV29-1 and TRBJ2-1; 11 bases are shared with TRBD2. The CDR3 totals 19 residues. Germline-derived CDR1 and CDR2 are SQVTM and ANQGSEA. The trim removed 6 bases at V and 0 bases at J, leaving 16 bases unmatched. The CDR3 loop is CSVEPRLAGPESSYNEQFF. The CDR3 DNA is TGCAGCGTCGAACCGCGACTAGCGGGGCCGGAGAGCTCCTACAATGAGCAGTTCTTC.

In DNA form, the CDR3 reads TGCGCCAGCAGCTTGGACGAGGGCATTCAGTACTTC. This sequence encodes CASSLDEGIQYF. V and J are TRBV5-1 and TRBJ2-4, with TRBD2 as a possible D gene (5 bases). CDR3 length: 12 amino acids. V lost 0 bases to trimming and J lost 9 bases, with 7 bases between them. The germline CDR1 and CDR2 sequences are SGHRS and YFSETQ.

A word on this clone: An end of the junction differs from the germline gene, which may be a read error. V and J are TRBV7-7 and TRBJ2-5, with D maybe TRBD1 (6 bases). This CDR3 region has 15 residues. CDR1 is SSHAT, CDR2 FNYEAQ, per germline (reference sequence). The CDR3 spells CASSLNIQGQETQYF. The CDR3 bases are TGTGCTAGCAGCTTAAATATCCAGGGGCAAGAGACCCAGTACTTC.

The chain has TRBV11-3 and TRBJ2-5; possible D gene TRBD1, 5 bases. Trimming took 1 base from V and 2 from J, leaving 17 bases between them. CDR3 size: 17 residues. Germline V gene lookup returns CDR1 SGHNT and CDR2 YENEEA. CDR3 protein: CASSLGGGQGKQETQYF. The CDR3 DNA sequence: TGTGCCAGCAGCTTAGGAGGCGGTCAGGGAAAACAAGAGACCCAGTACTTC.

V is TRBV6-5 and J is TRBJ1-3, with D tentatively TRBD1 (5 bases). Trimming took 6 bases from V and 2 from J, leaving 14 bases between them. Germline CDR1 and CDR2: MNHEY and SVGAGI. CDR3 length: 15 residues. CDR3 bases: TGTGCCAGCAGCCCAGCAGGGCTCACTGGAAACACCATATATTTT. Amino acids: CASSPAGLTGNTIYF.

The chain uses TRBV10-1 and TRBJ2-2, with a weak D call TRBD2 (5 bases). The ends were cut back, 2 bases at V and 6 bases at J, with 16 bases in the middle. Looked up from germline, CDR1 is WNHNN and CDR2 is SYGVQD (reference sequence). There are 16 residues in the CDR3. CDR3 bases: TGCGCCAGCAGTGAGGCCACTAGTGTTCTCGCCGGGGAGCTGTTTTTT. Translation gives CASSEATSVLAGELFF.

This chain uses TRBV5-6 with TRBJ1-3; D is uncertain. Looked up from germline, CDR1 is SGHDT and CDR2 is YYEEEE. V shed 4 bases and J shed 5 bases, with 13 bases lying between them. This CDR3 spans 14 amino acids. In nucleotides, the CDR3 is TGTGCCAGCAGCCGAGGCGGAACGAGAAACACCATATATTTT. Translating gives CASSRGGTRNTIYF. Full variable domain (outside the CDR3, taken from reference TRBV5-6 and TRBJ1-3): DAGVTQSPTHLIKTRGQQVTLRCSPKSGHDTVSWYQQALGQGPQFIFQYYEEEERQRGNFPDRFSGHQFPNYSSELNVNALLLGDSALYLCASSRGGTRNTIYFGEGSWLTVV.